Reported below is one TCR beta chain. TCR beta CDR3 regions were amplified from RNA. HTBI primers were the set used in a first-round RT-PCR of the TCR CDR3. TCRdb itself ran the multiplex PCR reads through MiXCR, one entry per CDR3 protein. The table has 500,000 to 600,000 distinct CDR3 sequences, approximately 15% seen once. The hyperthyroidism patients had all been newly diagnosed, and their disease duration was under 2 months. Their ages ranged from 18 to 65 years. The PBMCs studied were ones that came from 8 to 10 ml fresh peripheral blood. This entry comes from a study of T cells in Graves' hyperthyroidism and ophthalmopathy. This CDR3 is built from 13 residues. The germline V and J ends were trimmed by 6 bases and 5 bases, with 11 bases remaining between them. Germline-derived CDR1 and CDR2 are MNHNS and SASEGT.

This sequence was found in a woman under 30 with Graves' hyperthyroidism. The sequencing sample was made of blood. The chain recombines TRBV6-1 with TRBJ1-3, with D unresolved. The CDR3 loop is CASRGIRRNTIYF. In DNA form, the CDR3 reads TGTGCCAGCAGAGGGATACGGCGAAACACCATATATTTT.